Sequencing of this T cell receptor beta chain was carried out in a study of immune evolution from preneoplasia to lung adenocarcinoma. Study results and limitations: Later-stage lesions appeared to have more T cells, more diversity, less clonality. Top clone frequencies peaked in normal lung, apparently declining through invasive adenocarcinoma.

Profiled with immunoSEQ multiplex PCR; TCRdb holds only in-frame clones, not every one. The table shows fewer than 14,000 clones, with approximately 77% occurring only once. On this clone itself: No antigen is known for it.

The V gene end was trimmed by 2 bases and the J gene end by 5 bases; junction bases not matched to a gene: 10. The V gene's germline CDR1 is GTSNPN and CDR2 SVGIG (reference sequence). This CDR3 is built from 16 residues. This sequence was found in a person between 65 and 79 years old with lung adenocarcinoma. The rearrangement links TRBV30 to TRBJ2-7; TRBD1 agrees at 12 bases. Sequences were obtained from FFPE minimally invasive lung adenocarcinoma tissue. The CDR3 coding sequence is TGTGCCTGGAGTATACCCGGGACAGGGGGCCAGAACGAGCAGTACTTC. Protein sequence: CAWSIPGTGGQNEQYF.